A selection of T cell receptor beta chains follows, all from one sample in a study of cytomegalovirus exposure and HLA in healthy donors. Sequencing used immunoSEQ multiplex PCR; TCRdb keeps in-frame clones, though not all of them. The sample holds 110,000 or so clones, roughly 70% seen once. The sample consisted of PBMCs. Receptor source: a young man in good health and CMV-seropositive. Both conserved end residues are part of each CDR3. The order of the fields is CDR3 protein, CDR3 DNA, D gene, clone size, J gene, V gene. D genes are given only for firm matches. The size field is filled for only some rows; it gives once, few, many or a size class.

CDR3aa: CASNPGRAGTEAFF; CDR3nt: TGTGCCTCGAACCCGGGCAGGGCAGGCACTGAAGCTTTCTTT; d_gene: .; abundance: .; j_gene: TRBJ1-1; v_gene: TRBV19
CDR3aa: CASSKTGAGTEKLFF; CDR3nt: TGTGCCAGCAGCAAGACAGGGGCGGGAACTGAAAAACTGTTTTTT; d_gene: TRBD1; abundance: few; j_gene: TRBJ1-4; v_gene: TRBV7-2
CDR3aa: CASGGYSNQPQHF; CDR3nt: TGTGCCAGCGGCGGATATAGCAATCAGCCCCAGCATTTT; d_gene: .; abundance: .; j_gene: TRBJ1-5; v_gene: TRBV6-5
CDR3aa: CASSDGTVNTGELFF; CDR3nt: TGTGCCAGCAGTGACGGGACAGTGAACACCGGGGAGCTGTTTTTT; d_gene: TRBD1; abundance: few; j_gene: TRBJ2-2; v_gene: TRBV2
CDR3aa: CASSGGTGGLDQPQHF; CDR3nt: TGTGCCAGCAGTGGGGGGACAGGGGGCTTGGATCAGCCCCAGCATTTT; d_gene: TRBD1; abundance: .; j_gene: TRBJ1-5; v_gene: TRBV2
CDR3aa: CASVTSRGARRETQYF; CDR3nt: TGTGCCAGCGTCACATCCAGGGGGGCTCGGAGAGAGACCCAGTACTTC; d_gene: .; abundance: .; j_gene: TRBJ2-5; v_gene: TRBV28
CDR3aa: CASSPGAKGTGSLDTQYF; CDR3nt: TGTGCCAGCAGCCCCGGCGCCAAGGGGACAGGGAGCTTAGATACGCAGTATTTT; d_gene: TRBD1; abundance: .; j_gene: TRBJ2-3; v_gene: TRBV5-4
CDR3aa: CASSRLPVQGDEAFF; CDR3nt: TGTGCCAGCTCGCGACTTCCAGTACAGGGGGACGAAGCTTTCTTT; d_gene: TRBD1; abundance: .; j_gene: TRBJ1-1; v_gene: TRBV18
CDR3aa: CASTNSYEQYF; CDR3nt: TGTGCCAGCACTAACTCCTACGAGCAGTACTTC; d_gene: .; abundance: few; j_gene: TRBJ2-7; v_gene: TRBV28
CDR3aa: CASRRPGVGEKLFF; CDR3nt: TGTGCCAGCAGACGCCCCGGGGTGGGTGAAAAACTGTTTTTT; d_gene: .; abundance: .; j_gene: TRBJ1-4; v_gene: TRBV5-5
CDR3aa: CASSLARGGEQFF; CDR3nt: TGTGCCAGCAGCTTGGCGCGGGGAGGGGAGCAGTTCTTC; d_gene: TRBD2; abundance: .; j_gene: TRBJ2-1; v_gene: TRBV5-6
CDR3aa: CASSLVRLFEQFF; CDR3nt: TGTGCCAGCAGCTTAGTGCGGCTGTTTGAGCAGTTCTTC; d_gene: .; abundance: .; j_gene: TRBJ2-1; v_gene: TRBV7-2
CDR3aa: CASSGALNTEAFF; CDR3nt: TGCGCCAGCAGTGGGGCCCTGAACACTGAAGCTTTCTTT; d_gene: .; abundance: once; j_gene: TRBJ1-1; v_gene: TRBV10-1
CDR3aa: CSVPGTGGRTEAFF; CDR3nt: TGCAGCGTTCCCGGGACAGGGGGCAGGACTGAAGCTTTCTTT; d_gene: TRBD1; abundance: few; j_gene: TRBJ1-1; v_gene: TRBV29-1
CDR3aa: CAISAGQGAVDTQYF; CDR3nt: TGTGCCATCAGTGCGGGACAGGGAGCGGTAGATACGCAGTATTTT; d_gene: TRBD1; abundance: .; j_gene: TRBJ2-3; v_gene: TRBV10-3
CDR3aa: CASSSLLLGGNSPLHF; CDR3nt: TGTGCCAGCAGCTCTCTCCTTTTAGGCGGTAATTCACCCCTCCACTTT; d_gene: .; abundance: .; j_gene: TRBJ1-6; v_gene: TRBV7-9
CDR3aa: CASSLWAGEYPGELFF; CDR3nt: TGTGCCAGCAGCTTATGGGCAGGGGAATATCCCGGGGAGCTGTTTTTT; d_gene: .; abundance: .; j_gene: TRBJ2-2; v_gene: TRBV11-3
CDR3aa: CASIKREVLYGYTF; CDR3nt: TGTGCCAGCATTAAGAGGGAGGTTCTCTATGGCTACACCTTC; d_gene: .; abundance: .; j_gene: TRBJ1-2; v_gene: TRBV6-1
CDR3aa: CASSWAGFGNQPQHF; CDR3nt: TGTGCCAGTTCCTGGGCGGGGTTCGGCAATCAGCCCCAGCATTTT; d_gene: .; abundance: .; j_gene: TRBJ1-5; v_gene: TRBV19
CDR3aa: CASSERDRDDSPLHF; CDR3nt: TGTGCCAGCAGTGAGAGGGACAGGGATGATTCACCCCTCCACTTT; d_gene: TRBD1; abundance: .; j_gene: TRBJ1-6; v_gene: TRBV25-1
CDR3aa: CASSYSGTGNTEAFF; CDR3nt: TGTGCCAGCAGTTACTCTGGGACAGGGAATACTGAAGCTTTCTTT; d_gene: TRBD1; abundance: few; j_gene: TRBJ1-1; v_gene: TRBV6-5
CDR3aa: CASSTRQFTDTQYF; CDR3nt: TGTGCCAGTAGTACGCGACAGTTCACAGATACGCAGTATTTT; d_gene: .; abundance: .; j_gene: TRBJ2-3; v_gene: TRBV19
CDR3aa: CASSLGGGAGVADTQYF; CDR3nt: TGCGCCAGCAGCTTGGGCGGGGGGGCTGGAGTGGCAGATACGCAGTATTTT; d_gene: TRBD2; abundance: .; j_gene: TRBJ2-3; v_gene: TRBV5-1
CDR3aa: CASSLNTGTSAETQYF; CDR3nt: TGTGCCAGCTCACTCAATACCGGGACTAGCGCAGAGACCCAGTACTTC; d_gene: TRBD2; abundance: few; j_gene: TRBJ2-5; v_gene: TRBV18
CDR3aa: CASRRSTSGGHNEQFF; CDR3nt: TGTGCCAGCCGCCGATCAACTAGCGGGGGTCACAATGAGCAGTTCTTC; d_gene: TRBD2; abundance: few; j_gene: TRBJ2-1; v_gene: TRBV2
CDR3aa: CARSYKREGSEAFF; CDR3nt: TGTGCCAGAAGCTACAAGCGGGAGGGATCGGAAGCTTTCTTT; d_gene: .; abundance: .; j_gene: TRBJ1-1; v_gene: TRBV5-3
CDR3aa: CASSLWWTGRGSNQPQHF; CDR3nt: TGTGCCAGCAGTTTATGGTGGACAGGGAGAGGGAGCAATCAGCCCCAGCATTTT; d_gene: TRBD1; abundance: few; j_gene: TRBJ1-5; v_gene: TRBV27
CDR3aa: CASSVGGGNQPQHF; CDR3nt: TGTGCCAGCAGCGTAGGCGGTGGCAATCAGCCCCAGCATTTT; d_gene: .; abundance: few; j_gene: TRBJ1-5; v_gene: TRBV9
CDR3aa: CASSYSGQGNSPLHF; CDR3nt: TGTGCCAGCAGCTATTCCGGTCAGGGTAATTCACCCCTCCACTTT; d_gene: .; abundance: once; j_gene: TRBJ1-6; v_gene: TRBV7-6
CDR3aa: CASSESGVGTEAFF; CDR3nt: TGTGCCAGCAGTGAATCAGGGGTTGGCACTGAAGCTTTCTTT; d_gene: .; abundance: .; j_gene: TRBJ1-1; v_gene: TRBV6-1
CDR3aa: CASSDSTGVNTEAFF; CDR3nt: TGTGCCAGCAGTGACTCGACAGGGGTGAACACTGAAGCTTTCTTT; d_gene: TRBD1; abundance: few; j_gene: TRBJ1-1; v_gene: TRBV6-4
CDR3aa: CASSGRARTGGSNTEAFF; CDR3nt: TGTGCCAGCAGTGGGAGGGCTCGGACTGGCGGGTCCAACACTGAAGCTTTCTTT; d_gene: .; abundance: few; j_gene: TRBJ1-1; v_gene: TRBV6-1
CDR3aa: CASSFSRTSGGPIAKNIQYF; CDR3nt: TGTGCCAGCAGTTTTTCTAGGACTAGCGGGGGGCCCATAGCCAAAAACATTCAGTACTTC; d_gene: TRBD2; abundance: few; j_gene: TRBJ2-4; v_gene: TRBV28
CDR3aa: CASSLVGRDSNQPQHF; CDR3nt: TGCGCCAGCAGCTTGGTTGGGAGAGATAGCAATCAGCCCCAGCATTTT; d_gene: .; abundance: .; j_gene: TRBJ1-5; v_gene: TRBV5-1
CDR3aa: CASSLKTGTSTEQYF; CDR3nt: TGTGCCAGCAGCTTGAAAACCGGGACTAGCACCGAGCAGTACTTC; d_gene: TRBD2; abundance: .; j_gene: TRBJ2-7; v_gene: TRBV5-4
CDR3aa: CASSLDKGAYGYTF; CDR3nt: TGTGCCAGCAGCTTGGATAAGGGAGCCTATGGCTACACCTTC; d_gene: .; abundance: .; j_gene: TRBJ1-2; v_gene: TRBV5-6
CDR3aa: CASSQEFAGPVGNQPQHF; CDR3nt: TGCGCCAGCAGCCAAGAATTCGCAGGGCCGGTTGGCAATCAGCCCCAGCATTTT; d_gene: .; abundance: .; j_gene: TRBJ1-5; v_gene: TRBV4-1
CDR3aa: CASSLTSGGTATDTQYF; CDR3nt: TGCGCCAGCAGCTTGACTAGCGGGGGGACGGCCACAGATACGCAGTATTTT; d_gene: TRBD2; abundance: .; j_gene: TRBJ2-3; v_gene: TRBV5-1
CDR3aa: CASSPMGGSNTGELFF; CDR3nt: TGTGCCAGCTCACCGATGGGGGGTTCGAACACCGGGGAGCTGTTTTTT; d_gene: .; abundance: .; j_gene: TRBJ2-2; v_gene: TRBV18
CDR3aa: CASSFWGANYGYTF; CDR3nt: TGTGCCAGCAGTTTCTGGGGGGCTAACTATGGCTACACCTTC; d_gene: .; abundance: .; j_gene: TRBJ1-2; v_gene: TRBV25-1
CDR3aa: CASSAGLSGPGYTQYF; CDR3nt: TGCGCCAGCAGCGCCGGACTATCCGGCCCAGGATATACGCAGTATTTT; d_gene: .; abundance: .; j_gene: TRBJ2-3; v_gene: TRBV5-1
CDR3aa: CASSFTDSSNQPQHF; CDR3nt: TGCGCCAGCAGCTTCACAGACAGCAGCAATCAGCCCCAGCATTTT; d_gene: .; abundance: .; j_gene: TRBJ1-5; v_gene: TRBV5-1
CDR3aa: CASNLGSSRDRENEKLFF; CDR3nt: TGTGCCAGCAACTTGGGGTCCTCTAGGGACAGGGAAAATGAAAAACTGTTTTTT; d_gene: TRBD1; abundance: .; j_gene: TRBJ1-4; v_gene: TRBV5-8
CDR3aa: CSAGGVTEAFF; CDR3nt: TGCAGTGCCGGGGGAGTAACTGAAGCTTTCTTT; d_gene: .; abundance: .; j_gene: TRBJ1-1; v_gene: TRBV20-1
CDR3aa: CASSRLAGGRLWTDTQYF; CDR3nt: TGTGCCAGCAGCAGACTAGCGGGGGGGCGTCTTTGGACAGATACGCAGTATTTT; d_gene: TRBD2; abundance: few; j_gene: TRBJ2-3; v_gene: TRBV9
CDR3aa: CASRPDSSNQPQHF; CDR3nt: TGCGCCAGCAGACCCGACAGTTCCAATCAGCCCCAGCATTTT; d_gene: .; abundance: .; j_gene: TRBJ1-5; v_gene: TRBV5-1